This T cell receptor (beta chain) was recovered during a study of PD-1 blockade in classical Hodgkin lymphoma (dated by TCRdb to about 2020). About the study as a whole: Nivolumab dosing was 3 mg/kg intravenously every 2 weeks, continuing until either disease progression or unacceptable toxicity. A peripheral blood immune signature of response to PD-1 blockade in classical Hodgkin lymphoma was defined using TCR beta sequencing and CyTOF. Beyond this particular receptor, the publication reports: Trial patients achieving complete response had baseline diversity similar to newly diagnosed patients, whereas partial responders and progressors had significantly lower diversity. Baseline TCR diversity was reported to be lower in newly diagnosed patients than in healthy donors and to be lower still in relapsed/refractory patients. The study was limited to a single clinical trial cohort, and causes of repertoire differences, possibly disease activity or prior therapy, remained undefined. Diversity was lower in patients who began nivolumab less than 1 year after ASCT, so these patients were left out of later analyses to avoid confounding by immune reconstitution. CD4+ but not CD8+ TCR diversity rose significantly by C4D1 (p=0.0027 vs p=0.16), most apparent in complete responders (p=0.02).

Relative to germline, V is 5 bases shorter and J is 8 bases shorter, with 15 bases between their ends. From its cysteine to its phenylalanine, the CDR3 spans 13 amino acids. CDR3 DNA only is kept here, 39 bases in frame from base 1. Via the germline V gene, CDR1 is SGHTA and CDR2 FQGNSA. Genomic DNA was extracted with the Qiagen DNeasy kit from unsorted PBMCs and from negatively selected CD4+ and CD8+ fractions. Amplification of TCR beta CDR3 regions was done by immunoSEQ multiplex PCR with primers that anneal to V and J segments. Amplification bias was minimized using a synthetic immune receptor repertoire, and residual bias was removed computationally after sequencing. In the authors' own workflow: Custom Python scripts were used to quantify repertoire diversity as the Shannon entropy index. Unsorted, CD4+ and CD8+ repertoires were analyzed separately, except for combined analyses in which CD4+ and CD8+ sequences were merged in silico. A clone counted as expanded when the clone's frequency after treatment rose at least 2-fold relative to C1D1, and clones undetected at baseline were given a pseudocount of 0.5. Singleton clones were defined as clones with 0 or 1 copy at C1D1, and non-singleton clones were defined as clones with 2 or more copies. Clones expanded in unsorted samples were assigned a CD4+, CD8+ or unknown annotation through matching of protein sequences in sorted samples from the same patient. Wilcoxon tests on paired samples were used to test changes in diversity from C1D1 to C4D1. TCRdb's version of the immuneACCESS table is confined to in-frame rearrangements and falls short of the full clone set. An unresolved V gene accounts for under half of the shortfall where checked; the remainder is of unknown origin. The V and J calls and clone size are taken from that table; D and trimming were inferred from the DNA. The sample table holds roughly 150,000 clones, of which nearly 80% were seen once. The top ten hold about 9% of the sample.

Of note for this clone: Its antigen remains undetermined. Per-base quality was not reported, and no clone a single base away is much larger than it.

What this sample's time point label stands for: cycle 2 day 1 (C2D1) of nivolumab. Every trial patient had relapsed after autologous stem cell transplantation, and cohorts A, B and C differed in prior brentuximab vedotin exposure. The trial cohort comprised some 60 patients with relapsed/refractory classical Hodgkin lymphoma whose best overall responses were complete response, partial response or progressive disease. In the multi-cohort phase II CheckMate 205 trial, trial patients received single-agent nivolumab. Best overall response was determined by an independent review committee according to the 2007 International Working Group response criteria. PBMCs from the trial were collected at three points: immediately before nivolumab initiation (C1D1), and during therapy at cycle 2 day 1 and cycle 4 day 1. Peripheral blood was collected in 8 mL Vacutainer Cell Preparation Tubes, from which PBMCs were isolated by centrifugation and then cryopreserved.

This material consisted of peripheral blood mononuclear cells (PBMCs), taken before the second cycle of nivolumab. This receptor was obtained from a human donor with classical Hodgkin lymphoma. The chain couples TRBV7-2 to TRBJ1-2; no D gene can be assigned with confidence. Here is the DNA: TGTGCCAGCAGCACCCCAGGCCTCACGGGCTACACCTTC. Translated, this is CASSTPGLTGYTF.